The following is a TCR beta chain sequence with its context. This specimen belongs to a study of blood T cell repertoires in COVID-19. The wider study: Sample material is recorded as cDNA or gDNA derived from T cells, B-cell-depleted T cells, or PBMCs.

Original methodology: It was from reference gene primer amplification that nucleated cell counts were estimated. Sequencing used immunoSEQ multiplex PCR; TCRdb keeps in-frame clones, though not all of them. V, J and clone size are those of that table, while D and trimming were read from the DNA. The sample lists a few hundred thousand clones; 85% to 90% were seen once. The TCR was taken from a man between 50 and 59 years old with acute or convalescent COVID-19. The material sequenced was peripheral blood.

The CDR3 DNA is TGTGCCTGGAGTCCCGGGCCCCAGGGGACTGAAGCTTTCTTT. This sequence encodes CAWSPGPQGTEAFF. The chain recombines TRBV30 with TRBJ1-1, with D possibly TRBD1 on 6 matching bases. The germline gives CDR1 GTSNPN, CDR2 SVGIG (reference sequence). The CDR3 extends over 14 amino acids. Deletions cut 2 bases from V and 5 bases from J, with 15 bases between.